This paragraph reports one TCR beta chain. This clonotype was seen ten or more times. It lacks a known antigen. No much larger clone exists at a distance of one base, and base qualities are not known. The data derive from a study of post-analysis software for immune sequencing data (dated by TCRdb to between 2014 and 2017). About the full investigation: Relapsing-remitting, secondary progressive and progressive-relapsing multiple sclerosis were recorded as disease courses, and subtype annotation was lacking for some patients. Patient repertoires were compared against about a dozen previously published healthy control repertoires from donors aged roughly 6 to 26 years. A subset of samples was prepared in parallel using single-end sample barcoding, then pooled and co-amplified after Illumina adapter ligation. What the work shows at the level of the full study, not this receptor alone: Compared with controls, multiple sclerosis patients had significantly lower normalized Chao1 diversity, a finding suggesting substantial peripheral T-cell clonal expansion. The control group was slightly older than the multiple sclerosis patient group. Strong co-clustering of samples prepared in the same batch was shown by direct clustering with F measure, prompting a batch-effect correction. Roughly 5 TRBV segments, including TRBV5-6, TRBV5-1 and TRBV20-1, were significantly more frequent in patients than controls.

To demonstrate the VDJtools post-analysis software, TCR beta repertoires were profiled from the peripheral blood of more than 10 young patients with multiple sclerosis. Multiple sclerosis patients were children and adolescents aged roughly 6 to 17 years. The protocol used for the library was PCR. TCRdb lists the instrument as Illumina HiSeq 2500. To reduce PCR and sequencing biases, unique molecular identifiers were built into the TCR beta cDNA libraries. Per 1 to 10 million input T cells, 500,000 or so cDNA molecules were obtained, such that each molecule approximated one T cell. The patient libraries were prepared and sequenced using the same protocol as the earlier healthy control dataset. Within a given batch, samples were prepared together, multiplexed and sequenced on the same HiSeq lane. The published analysis was carried out like this. Raw barcoded reads were processed with MIGEC, and single-read molecular identifier groups were discarded before consensus assembly and CDR3 extraction. Clonotype tables were post-analysed with VDJtools, and diversity was normalized by down-sampling all datasets to the smallest sample size. Repertoire overlap clustering matched CDR3 amino acid but not nucleotide sequences to correct batch-related cross-sample contamination. TCRdb trimmed the raw reads at Q25, called clones with MiXCR and kept productive beta chains. Each entry is one CDR3 protein sequence, shown with its most common DNA and genes. TCRdb's processing, not the authors' own work, is the source of the V and J calls. The table for this sample lists 650,000 to 850,000 distinct CDR3 sequences; approximately 57% of them were counted only once. Together, the top ten hold around 4.5% of the sample.

The V and J ends are trimmed by 4 bases and 5 bases, leaving 17 bases between them. The germline V gene encodes CDR1 SQVTM and CDR2 ANQGSEA. Taken from cysteine to phenylalanine, the CDR3 has 14 residues. The entry retains the CDR3 DNA only, 42 bases that are in frame from base 1. The rearrangement combines TRBV29-1 with TRBJ1-2; the D region possibly corresponds to TRBD1 (5 bases align). The receptor's source is a girl between 10 and 17 years old with multiple sclerosis. Sequencing input: blood. The CDR3 region: CSVGVQGAGYGYTF. In nucleotides, the sequence is TGCAGCGTTGGTGTCCAGGGTGCCGGTTATGGCTACACCTTC.